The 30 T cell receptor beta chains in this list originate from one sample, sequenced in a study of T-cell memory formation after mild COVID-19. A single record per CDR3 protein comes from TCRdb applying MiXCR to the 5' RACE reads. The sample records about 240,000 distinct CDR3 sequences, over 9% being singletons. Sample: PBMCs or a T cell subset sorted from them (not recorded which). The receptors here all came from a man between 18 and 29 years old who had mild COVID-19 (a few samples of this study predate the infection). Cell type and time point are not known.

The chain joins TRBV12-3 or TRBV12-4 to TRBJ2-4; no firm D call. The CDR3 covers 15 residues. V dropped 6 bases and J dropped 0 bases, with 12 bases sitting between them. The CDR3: CASSSTLLAKNIQYF. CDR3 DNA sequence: TGTGCCAGCAGCTCTACACTTTTAGCCAAAAACATTCAGTACTTC.

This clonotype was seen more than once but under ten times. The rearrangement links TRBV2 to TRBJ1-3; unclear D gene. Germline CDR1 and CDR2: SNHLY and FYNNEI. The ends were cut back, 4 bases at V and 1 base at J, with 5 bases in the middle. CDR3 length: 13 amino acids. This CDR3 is CASSAVSGNTIYF. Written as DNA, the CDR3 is TGTGCCAGCAGTGCCGTTTCTGGAAACACCATATATTTT.

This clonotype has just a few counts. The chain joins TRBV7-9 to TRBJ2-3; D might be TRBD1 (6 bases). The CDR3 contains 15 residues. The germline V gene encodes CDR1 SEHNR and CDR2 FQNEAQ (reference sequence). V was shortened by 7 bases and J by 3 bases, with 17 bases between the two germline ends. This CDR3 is CASNPGTLSTDTQYF. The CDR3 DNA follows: TGTGCCAGCAACCCCGGGACACTTTCGACAGATACGCAGTATTTT.

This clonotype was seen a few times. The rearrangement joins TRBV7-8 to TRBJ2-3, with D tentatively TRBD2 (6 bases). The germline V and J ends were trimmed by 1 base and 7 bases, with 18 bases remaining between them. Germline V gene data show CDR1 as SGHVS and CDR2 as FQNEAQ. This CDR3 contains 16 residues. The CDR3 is CASSLGGDGRGNTQYF. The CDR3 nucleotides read TGTGCCAGCAGCTTAGGAGGGGACGGGCGGGGAAATACGCAGTATTTT.

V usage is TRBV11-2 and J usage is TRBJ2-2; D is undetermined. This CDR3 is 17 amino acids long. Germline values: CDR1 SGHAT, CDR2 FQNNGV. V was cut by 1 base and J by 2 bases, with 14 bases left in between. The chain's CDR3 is CASSLVRVPSNTGELFF. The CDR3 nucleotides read TGTGCCAGCAGCTTAGTACGTGTCCCATCTAACACCGGGGAGCTGTTTTTT.

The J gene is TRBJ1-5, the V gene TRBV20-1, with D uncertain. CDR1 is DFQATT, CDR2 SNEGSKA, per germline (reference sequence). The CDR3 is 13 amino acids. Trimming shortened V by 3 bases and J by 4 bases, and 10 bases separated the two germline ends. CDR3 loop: CSARFDRNQPQHF. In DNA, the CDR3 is TGCAGTGCTAGGTTTGACCGAAATCAGCCCCAGCATTTT.

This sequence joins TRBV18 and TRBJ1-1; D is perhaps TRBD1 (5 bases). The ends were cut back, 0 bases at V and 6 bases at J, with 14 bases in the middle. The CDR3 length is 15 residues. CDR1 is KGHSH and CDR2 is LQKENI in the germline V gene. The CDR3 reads CASSPPSPVGAEAFF. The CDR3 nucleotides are TGTGCCAGCTCACCACCCTCCCCCGTGGGGGCTGAAGCTTTCTTT.

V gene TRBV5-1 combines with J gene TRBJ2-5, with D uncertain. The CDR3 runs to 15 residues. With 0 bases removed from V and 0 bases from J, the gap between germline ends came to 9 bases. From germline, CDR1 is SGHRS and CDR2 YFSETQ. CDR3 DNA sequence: TGCGCCAGCAGCTTGGTTCCAGCAGACCAAGAGACCCAGTACTTC. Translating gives CASSLVPADQETQYF.

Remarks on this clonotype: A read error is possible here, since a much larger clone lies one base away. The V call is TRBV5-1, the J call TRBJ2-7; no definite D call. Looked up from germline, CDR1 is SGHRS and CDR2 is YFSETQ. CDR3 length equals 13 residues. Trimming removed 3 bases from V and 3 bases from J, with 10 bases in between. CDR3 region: CASSYGQFYEQYF. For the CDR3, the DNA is TGCGCCAGCAGCTATGGCCAGTTCTACGAGCAGTACTTC.

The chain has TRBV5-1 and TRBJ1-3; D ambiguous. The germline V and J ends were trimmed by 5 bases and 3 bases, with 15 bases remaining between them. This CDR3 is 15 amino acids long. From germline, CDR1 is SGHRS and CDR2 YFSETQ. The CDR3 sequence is CASREGLEIGNTIYF. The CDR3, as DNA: TGCGCCAGCAGGGAGGGATTGGAGATTGGAAACACCATATATTTT.

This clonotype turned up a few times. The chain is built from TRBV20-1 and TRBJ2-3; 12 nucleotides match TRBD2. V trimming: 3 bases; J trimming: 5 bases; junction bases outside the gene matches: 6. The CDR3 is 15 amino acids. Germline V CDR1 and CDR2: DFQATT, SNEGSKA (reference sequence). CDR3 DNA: TGCAGTGCTAGTTTGGCTAGCGGGGGGGGAGATACGCAGTATTTT. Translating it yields CSASLASGGGDTQYF.

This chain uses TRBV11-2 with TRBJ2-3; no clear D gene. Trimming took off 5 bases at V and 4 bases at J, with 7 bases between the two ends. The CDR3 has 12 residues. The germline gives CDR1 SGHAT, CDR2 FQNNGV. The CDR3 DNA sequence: TGTGCCAGCAGCGATAATGCAGATACGCAGTATTTT. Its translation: CASSDNADTQYF.

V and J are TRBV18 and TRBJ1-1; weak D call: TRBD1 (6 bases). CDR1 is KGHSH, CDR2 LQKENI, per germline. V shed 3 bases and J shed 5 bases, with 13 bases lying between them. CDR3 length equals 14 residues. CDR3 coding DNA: TGTGCCAGCTCACCCGGGGGGCGCGGGACTGAAGCTTTCTTT. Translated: CASSPGGRGTEAFF.

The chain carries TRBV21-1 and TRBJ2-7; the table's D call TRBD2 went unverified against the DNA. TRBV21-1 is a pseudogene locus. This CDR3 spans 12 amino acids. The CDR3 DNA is TGTGCCAGCAGGGGACTTTCCTACGAGCAGTACTTC. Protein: CASRGLSYEQYF.

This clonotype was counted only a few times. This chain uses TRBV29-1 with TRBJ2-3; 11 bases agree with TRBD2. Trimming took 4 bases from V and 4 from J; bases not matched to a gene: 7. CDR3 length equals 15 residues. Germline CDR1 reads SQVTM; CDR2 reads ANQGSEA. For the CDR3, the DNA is TGCAGCGTTGGGAGCGGGGGACTAGCGGCAGATACGCAGTATTTT. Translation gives CSVGSGGLAADTQYF.

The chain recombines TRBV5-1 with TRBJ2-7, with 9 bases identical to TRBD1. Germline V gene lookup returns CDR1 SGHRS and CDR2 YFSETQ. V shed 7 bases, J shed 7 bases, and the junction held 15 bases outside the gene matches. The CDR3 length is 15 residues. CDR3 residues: CASGTWDRADREQYF. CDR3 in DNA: TGCGCCAGCGGCACCTGGGACAGGGCCGACCGAGAGCAGTACTTC.

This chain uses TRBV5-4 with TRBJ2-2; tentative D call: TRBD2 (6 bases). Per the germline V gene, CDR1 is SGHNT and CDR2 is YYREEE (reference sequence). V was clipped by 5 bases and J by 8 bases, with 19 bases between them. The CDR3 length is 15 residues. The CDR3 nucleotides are TGTGCCAGCAGTTCGGCGGGGCGGATAGGAGGGGAGCTGTTTTTT. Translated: CASSSAGRIGGELFF. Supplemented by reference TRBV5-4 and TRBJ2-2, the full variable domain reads ETGVTQSPTHLIKTRGQQVTLRCSSQSGHNTVSWYQQALGQGPQFIFQYYREEENGRGNFPPRFSGLQFPNYSSELNVNALELDDSALYLCASSSAGRIGGELFFGEGSRLTVL.

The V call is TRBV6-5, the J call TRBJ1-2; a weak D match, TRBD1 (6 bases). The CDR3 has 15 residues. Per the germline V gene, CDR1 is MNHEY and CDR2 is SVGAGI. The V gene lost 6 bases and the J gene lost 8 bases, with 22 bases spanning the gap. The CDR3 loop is CASRIYPGAASGYTF. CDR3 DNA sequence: TGTGCCAGCAGAATATACCCGGGGGCGGCGTCCGGCTACACCTTC.

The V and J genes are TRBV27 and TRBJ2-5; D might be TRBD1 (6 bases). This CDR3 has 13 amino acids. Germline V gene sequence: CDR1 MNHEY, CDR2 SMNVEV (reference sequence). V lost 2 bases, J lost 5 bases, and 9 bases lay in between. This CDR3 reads CASSLNRGETQYF. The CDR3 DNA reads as TGTGCCAGCAGTTTAAATAGGGGGGAGACCCAGTACTTC.

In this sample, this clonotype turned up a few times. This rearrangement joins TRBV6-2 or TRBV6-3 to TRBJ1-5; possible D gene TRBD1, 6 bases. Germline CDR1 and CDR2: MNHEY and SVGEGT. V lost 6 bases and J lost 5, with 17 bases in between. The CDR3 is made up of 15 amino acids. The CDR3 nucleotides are TGTGCCAGCAGCCAACCCGGGACACGGGATCAGCCCCAGCATTTT. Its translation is CASSQPGTRDQPQHF.

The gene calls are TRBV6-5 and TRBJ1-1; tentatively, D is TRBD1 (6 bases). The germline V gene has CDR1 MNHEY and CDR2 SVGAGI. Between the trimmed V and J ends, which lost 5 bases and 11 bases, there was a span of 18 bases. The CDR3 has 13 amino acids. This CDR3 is CASSPQGSGNAFF. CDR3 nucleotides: TGTGCCAGCAGTCCCCAGGGGTCGGGGAATGCTTTCTTT.

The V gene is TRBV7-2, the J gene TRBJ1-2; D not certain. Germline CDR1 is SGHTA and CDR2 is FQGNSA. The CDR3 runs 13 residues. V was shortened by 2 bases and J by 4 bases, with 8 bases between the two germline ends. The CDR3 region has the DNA TGTGCCAGCAGCTTACAGGCCGGCTATGGCTACACCTTC. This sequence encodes CASSLQAGYGYTF.

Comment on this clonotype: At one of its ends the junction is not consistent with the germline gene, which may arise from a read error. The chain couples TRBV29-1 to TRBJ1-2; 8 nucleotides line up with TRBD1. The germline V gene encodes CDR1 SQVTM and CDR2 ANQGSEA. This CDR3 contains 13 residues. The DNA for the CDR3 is TGCAGCGTTGAGGCAGGGGGCCTGAATGGATACACCTTC. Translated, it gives CSVEAGGLNGYTF. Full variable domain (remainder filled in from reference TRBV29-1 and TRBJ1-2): SAVISQKPSRDICQRGTSLTIQCQVDSQVTMMFWYRQQPGQSLTLIATANQGSEATYESGFVIDKFPISRPNLTFSTLTVSNMSPEDSSIYLCSVEAGGLNGYTFGSGTRLTVV.

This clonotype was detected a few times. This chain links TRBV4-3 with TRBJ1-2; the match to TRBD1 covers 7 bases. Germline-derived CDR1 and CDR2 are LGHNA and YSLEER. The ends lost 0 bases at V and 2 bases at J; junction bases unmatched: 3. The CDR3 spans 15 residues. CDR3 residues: CASSQDPGQNYGYTF. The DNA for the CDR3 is TGCGCCAGCAGCCAAGATCCGGGACAGAACTATGGCTACACCTTC.

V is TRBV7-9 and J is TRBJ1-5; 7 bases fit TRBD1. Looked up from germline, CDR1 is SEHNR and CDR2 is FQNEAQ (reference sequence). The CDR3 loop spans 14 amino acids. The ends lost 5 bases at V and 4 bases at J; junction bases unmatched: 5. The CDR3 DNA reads TGTGCCAGCAGCCCGACAGGGAATAATCAGCCCCAGCATTTT. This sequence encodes CASSPTGNNQPQHF.

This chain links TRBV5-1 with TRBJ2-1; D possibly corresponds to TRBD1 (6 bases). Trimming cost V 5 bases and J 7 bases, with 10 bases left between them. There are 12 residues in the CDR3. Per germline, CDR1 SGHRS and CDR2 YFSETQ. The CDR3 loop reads CASRKTGNEQFF. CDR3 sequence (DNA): TGCGCCAGCAGGAAAACAGGGAATGAGCAGTTCTTC.

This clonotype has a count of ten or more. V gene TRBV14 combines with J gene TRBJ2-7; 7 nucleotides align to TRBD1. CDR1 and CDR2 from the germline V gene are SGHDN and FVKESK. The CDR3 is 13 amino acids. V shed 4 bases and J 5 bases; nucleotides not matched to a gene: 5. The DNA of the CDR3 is TGTGCCAGCAGCCCCAGGGGGAACCACGAGCAGTACTTC. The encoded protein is CASSPRGNHEQYF. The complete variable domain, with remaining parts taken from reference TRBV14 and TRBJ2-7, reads EAGVTQFPSHSVIEKGQTVTLRCDPISGHDNLYWYRRVMGKEIKFLLHFVKESKQDESGMPNNRFLAERTGGTYSTLKVQPAELEDSGVYFCASSPRGNHEQYFGPGTRLTVT.

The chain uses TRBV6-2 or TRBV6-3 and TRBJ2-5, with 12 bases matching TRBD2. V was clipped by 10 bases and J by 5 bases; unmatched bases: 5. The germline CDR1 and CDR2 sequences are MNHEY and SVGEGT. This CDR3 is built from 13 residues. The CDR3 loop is CATRLAGDETQYF. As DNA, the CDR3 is TGTGCCACCCGACTAGCGGGGGACGAGACCCAGTACTTC.

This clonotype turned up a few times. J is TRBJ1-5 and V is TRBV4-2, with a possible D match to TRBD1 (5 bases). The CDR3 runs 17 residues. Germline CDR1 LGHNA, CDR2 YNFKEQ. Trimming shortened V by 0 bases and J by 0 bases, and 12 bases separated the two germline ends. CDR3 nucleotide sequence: TGTGCCAGCAGCCAAGATTGGACACAAAGTAGCAATCAGCCCCAGCATTTT. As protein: CASSQDWTQSSNQPQHF.

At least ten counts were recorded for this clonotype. In DNA form, the CDR3 reads TGCGCCAGCAGCTATGACACAGATACGCAGTATTTT. Its translation: CASSYDTDTQYF. The chain carries TRBV5-1 and TRBJ2-3; the D is unclear. CDR3 length equals 12 residues. CDR1 is SGHRS and CDR2 is YFSETQ in the germline V gene. V lost 3 bases, J lost 2 bases, and 4 bases lay in between.